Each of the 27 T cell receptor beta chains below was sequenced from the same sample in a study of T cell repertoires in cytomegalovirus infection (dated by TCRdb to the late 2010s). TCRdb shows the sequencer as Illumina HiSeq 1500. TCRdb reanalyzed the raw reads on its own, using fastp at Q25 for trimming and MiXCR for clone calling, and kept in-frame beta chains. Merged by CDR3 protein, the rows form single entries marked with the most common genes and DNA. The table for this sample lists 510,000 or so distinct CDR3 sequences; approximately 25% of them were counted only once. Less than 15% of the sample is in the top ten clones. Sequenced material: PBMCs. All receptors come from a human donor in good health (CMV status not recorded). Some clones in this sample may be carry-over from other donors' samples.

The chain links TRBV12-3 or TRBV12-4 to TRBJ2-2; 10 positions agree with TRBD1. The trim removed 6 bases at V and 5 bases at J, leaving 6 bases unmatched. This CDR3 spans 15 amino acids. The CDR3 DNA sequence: TGTGCCAGCAGAACCAGGACAGGGGGAACCGGGGAGCTGTTTTTT. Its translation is CASRTRTGGTGELFF.

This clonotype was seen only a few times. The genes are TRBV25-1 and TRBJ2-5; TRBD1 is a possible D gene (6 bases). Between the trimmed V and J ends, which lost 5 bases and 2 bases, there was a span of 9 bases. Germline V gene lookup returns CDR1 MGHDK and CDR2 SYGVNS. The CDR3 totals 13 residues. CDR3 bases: TGTGCCAGCAGTAAAGGGGGTCAAGAGACCCAGTACTTC. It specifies CASSKGGQETQYF.

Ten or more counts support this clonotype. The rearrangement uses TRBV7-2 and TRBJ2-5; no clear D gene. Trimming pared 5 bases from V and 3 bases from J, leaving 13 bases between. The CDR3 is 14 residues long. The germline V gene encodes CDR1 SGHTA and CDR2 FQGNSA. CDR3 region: CASSLRMVEETQYF. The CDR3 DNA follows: TGTGCCAGCAGCCTACGTATGGTAGAAGAGACCCAGTACTTC.

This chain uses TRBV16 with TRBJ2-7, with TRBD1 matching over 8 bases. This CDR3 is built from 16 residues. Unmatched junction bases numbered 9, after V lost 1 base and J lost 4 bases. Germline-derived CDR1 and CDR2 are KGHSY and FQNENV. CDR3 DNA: TGTGCCAGCAGCCAATGGGGATCGGACAGGGAGTACGAGCAGTACTTC. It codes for CASSQWGSDREYEQYF.

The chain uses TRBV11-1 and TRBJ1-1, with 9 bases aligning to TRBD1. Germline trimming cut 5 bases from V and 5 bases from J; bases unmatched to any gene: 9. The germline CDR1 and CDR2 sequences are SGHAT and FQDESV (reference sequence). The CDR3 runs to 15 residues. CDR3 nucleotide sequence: TGTGCCAGCAGCCCCCGGACAGGGGTCCCAACTGAAGCTTTCTTT. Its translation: CASSPRTGVPTEAFF.

The CDR3 loop is CASLETGNGEQFF. The CDR3 DNA is TGTGCCAGCCTGGAGACAGGGAATGGTGAGCAGTTCTTC. This chain links TRBV28 with TRBJ2-1; 7 nucleotides agree with TRBD1. This CDR3 region has 13 residues. Germline V lookup: CDR1 MDHEN, CDR2 SYDVKM. The junction had 10 bases not matched to a gene; V was cut back by 8 bases and J by 9 bases.

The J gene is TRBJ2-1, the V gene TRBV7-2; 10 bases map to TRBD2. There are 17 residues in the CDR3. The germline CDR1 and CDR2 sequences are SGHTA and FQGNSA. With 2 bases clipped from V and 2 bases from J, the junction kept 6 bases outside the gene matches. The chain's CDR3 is CASSLNSGRPPYNEQFF. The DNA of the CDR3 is TGTGCCAGCAGCTTAAATAGCGGGAGGCCACCCTACAATGAGCAGTTCTTC.

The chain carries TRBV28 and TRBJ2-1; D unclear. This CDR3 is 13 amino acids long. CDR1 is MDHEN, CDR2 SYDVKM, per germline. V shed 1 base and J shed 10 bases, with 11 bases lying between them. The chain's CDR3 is CASSLLPDGEQFF. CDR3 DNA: TGTGCCAGCAGTTTATTGCCTGATGGGGAGCAGTTCTTC. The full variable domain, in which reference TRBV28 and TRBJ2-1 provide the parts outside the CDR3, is DVKVTQSSRYLVKRTGEKVFLECVQDMDHENMFWYRQDPGLGLRLIYFSYDVKMKEKGDIPEGYSVSREKKERFSLILESASTNQTSMYLCASSLLPDGEQFFGPGTRLTVL.

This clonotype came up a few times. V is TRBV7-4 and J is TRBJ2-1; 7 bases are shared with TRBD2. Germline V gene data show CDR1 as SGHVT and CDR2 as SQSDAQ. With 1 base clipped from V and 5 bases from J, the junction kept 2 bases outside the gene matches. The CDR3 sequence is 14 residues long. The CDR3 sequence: CASSLERGHNEQFF. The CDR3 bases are TGTGCCAGCAGCTTAGAGCGGGGCCACAATGAGCAGTTCTTC. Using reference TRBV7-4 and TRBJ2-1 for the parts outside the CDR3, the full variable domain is GAGVSQSPRYKVAKRGRDVALRCDSISGHVTLYWYRQTLGQGSEVLTYSQSDAQRDKSGRPSGRFSAERPERSVSTLKIQRTEQGDSAVYLCASSLERGHNEQFFGPGTRLTVL.

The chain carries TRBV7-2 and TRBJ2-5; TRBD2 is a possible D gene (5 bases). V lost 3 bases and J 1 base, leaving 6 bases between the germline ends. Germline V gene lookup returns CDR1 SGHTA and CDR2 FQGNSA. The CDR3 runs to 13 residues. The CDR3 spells CASSFLAQETQYF. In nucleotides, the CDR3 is TGTGCCAGCAGCTTCCTAGCCCAAGAGACCCAGTACTTC.

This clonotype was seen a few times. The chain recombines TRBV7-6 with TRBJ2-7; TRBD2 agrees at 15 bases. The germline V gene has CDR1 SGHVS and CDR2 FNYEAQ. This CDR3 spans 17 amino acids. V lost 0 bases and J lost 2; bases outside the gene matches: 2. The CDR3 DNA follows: TGTGCCAGCAGCTTAGCGCGGACTAGCGGGAGGGCCTACGAGCAGTACTTC. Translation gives CASSLARTSGRAYEQYF. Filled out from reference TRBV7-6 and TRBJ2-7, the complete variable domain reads GAGVSQSPRYKVTKRGQDVALRCDPISGHVSLYWYRQALGQGPEFLTYFNYEAQQDKSGLPNDRFSAERPEGSISTLTIQRTEQRDSAMYRCASSLARTSGRAYEQYFGPGTRLTVT.

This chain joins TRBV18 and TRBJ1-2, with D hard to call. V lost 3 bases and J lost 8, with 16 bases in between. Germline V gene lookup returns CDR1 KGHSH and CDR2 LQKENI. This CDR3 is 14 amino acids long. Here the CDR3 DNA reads TGTGCCAGCTCACCCTACGTTAGTCCGGACGGCTACACCTTC. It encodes CASSPYVSPDGYTF.

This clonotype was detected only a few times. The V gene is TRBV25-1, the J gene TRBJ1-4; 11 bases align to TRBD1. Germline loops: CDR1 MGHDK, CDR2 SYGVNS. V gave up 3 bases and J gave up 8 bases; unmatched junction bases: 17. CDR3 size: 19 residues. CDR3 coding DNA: TGTGCCAGCAGTGACTACGCCGGGACAGGGGGGGTCGTTCTGGAAAAACTGTTTTTT. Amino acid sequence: CASSDYAGTGGVVLEKLFF.

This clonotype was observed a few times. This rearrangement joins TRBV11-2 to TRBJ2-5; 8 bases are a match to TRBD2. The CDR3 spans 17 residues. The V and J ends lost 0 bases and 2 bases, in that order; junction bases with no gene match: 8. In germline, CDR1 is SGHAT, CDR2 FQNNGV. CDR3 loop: CASSLEGREGLQETQYF. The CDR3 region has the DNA TGTGCCAGCAGCTTAGAAGGCCGGGAGGGATTACAAGAGACCCAGTACTTC.

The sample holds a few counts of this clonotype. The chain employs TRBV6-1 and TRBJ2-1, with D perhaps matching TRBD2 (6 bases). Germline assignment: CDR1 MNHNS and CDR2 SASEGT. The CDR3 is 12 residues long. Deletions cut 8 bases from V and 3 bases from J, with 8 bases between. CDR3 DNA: TGTGCCAGCGGGCGGGACTACAATGAGCAGTTCTTC. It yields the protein CASGRDYNEQFF.

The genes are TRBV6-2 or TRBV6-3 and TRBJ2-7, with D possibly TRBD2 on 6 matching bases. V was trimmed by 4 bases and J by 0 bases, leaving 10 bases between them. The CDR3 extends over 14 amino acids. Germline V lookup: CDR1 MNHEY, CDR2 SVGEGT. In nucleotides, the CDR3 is TGTGCCAGCAGTTGGGACTGGAGCTCCTACGAGCAGTACTTC. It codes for CASSWDWSSYEQYF.

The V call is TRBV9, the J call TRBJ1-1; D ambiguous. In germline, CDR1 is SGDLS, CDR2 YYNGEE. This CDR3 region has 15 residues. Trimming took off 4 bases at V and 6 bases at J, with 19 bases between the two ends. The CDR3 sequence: CASSSTPAGEAEAFF. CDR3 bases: TGTGCCAGCAGCTCCACCCCGGCCGGGGAAGCTGAAGCTTTCTTT.

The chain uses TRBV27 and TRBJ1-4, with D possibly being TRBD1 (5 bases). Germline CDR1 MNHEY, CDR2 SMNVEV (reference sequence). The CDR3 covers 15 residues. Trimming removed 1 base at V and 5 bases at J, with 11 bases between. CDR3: CASSLLPGRNEKLFF. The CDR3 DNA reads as TGTGCCAGCAGTTTATTACCAGGGAGAAATGAAAAACTGTTTTTT. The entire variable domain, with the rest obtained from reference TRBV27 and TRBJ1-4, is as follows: EAQVTQNPRYLITVTGKKLTVTCSQNMNHEYMSWYRQDPGLGLRQIYYSMNVEVTDKGDVPEGYKVSRKEKRNFPLILESPSPNQTSLYFCASSLLPGRNEKLFFGSGTQLSVL.

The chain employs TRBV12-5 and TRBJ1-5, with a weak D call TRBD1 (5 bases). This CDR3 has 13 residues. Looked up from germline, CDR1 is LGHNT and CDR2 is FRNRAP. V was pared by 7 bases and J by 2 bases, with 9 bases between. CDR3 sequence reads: CASDLQGNQPQHF. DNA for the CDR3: TGTGCTAGTGACCTACAGGGCAATCAGCCCCAGCATTTT.

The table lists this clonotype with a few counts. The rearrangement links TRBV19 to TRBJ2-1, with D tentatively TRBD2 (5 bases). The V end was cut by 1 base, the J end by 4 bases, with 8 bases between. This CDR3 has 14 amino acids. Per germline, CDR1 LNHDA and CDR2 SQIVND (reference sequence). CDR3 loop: CASSIVSGYNEQFF. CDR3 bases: TGTGCCAGTAGTATAGTTTCGGGGTACAATGAGCAGTTCTTC.

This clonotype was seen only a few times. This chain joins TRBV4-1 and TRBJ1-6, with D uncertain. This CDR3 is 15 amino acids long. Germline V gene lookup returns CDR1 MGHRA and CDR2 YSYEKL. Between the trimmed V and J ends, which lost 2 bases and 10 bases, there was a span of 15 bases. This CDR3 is CASSQSHSWESPLHF. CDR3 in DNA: TGCGCCAGCAGCCAATCCCACAGCTGGGAATCACCCCTCCACTTT.

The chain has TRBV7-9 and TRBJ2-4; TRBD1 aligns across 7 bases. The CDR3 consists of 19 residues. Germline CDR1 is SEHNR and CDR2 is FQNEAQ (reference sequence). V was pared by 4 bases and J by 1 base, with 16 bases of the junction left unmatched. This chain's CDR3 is CASSYQPGRTGRAKNIQYF. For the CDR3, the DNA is TGTGCCAGCAGCTACCAACCAGGACGGACAGGTCGGGCCAAAAACATTCAGTACTTC.

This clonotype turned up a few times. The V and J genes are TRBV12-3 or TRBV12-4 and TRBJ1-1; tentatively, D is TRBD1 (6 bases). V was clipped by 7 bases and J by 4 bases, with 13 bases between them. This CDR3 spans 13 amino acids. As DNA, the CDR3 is TGTGCCAGCAACAAAAGGGGGTTCACTGAAGCTTTCTTT. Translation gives CASNKRGFTEAFF.

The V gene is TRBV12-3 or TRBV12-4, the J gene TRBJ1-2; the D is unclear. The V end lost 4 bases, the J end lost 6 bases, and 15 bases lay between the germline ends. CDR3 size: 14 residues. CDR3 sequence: CASSSAGSGDGYTF. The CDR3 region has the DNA TGTGCCAGCAGTTCGGCGGGATCCGGGGATGGCTACACCTTC.

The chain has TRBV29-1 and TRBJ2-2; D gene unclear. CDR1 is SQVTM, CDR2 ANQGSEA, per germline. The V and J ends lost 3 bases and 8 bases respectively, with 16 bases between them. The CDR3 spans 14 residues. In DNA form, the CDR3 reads TGCAGCGTTGACAAATCCGGGTTGGGTGGGGAGCTGTTTTTT. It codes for CSVDKSGLGGELFF.

CDR3: CASAKTVSYNEQFF. DNA of the CDR3: TGTGCCAGCGCCAAGACAGTCTCCTACAATGAGCAGTTCTTC. The J gene is TRBJ2-1, the V gene TRBV5-4; a possible D gene is TRBD1 (5 bases). This CDR3 contains 14 residues. Trimming shortened V by 7 bases and J by 0 bases, and 11 bases separated the two germline ends. The germline V gene encodes CDR1 SGHNT and CDR2 YYREEE (reference sequence).

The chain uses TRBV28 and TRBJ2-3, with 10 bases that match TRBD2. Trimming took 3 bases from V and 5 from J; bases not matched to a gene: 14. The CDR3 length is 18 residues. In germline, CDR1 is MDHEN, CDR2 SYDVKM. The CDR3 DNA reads TGTGCCAGCAGTTTTCCCCCCAGGGCTAGCGGGAGATTAGATACGCAGTATTTT. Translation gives CASSFPPRASGRLDTQYF.